This T cell receptor (beta chain) was profiled in a study of post-analysis software for immune sequencing data. Study-wide points: Among about 5 TRBV segments more frequent in patients than controls were TRBV5-6, TRBV5-1 and TRBV20-1. Versus controls, multiple sclerosis patients showed significantly lower diversity (normalized Chao1).

Germline values: CDR1 DFQATT, CDR2 SNEGSKA (reference sequence). Trimming removed 3 bases at V and 0 bases at J, with 18 bases between. The CDR3 runs to 17 residues. Researchers reported that TCR beta cDNA libraries carried unique molecular identifiers. A single record per CDR3 protein comes from TCRdb applying MiXCR to the PCR reads. The sample holds roughly 730,000 distinct CDR3 sequences, roughly 29% seen once. On this clonotype itself: What it recognizes is unknown.

The sequenced sample was blood. The chain recombines TRBV20-1 with TRBJ2-4; possibly TRBD1 for D (5 bases). The clonotype originates from a girl aged 5-17 years with multiple sclerosis. The chain's CDR3 is CSARDMGPALAKNIQYF. The CDR3 nucleotides read TGCAGTGCTAGGGACATGGGGCCGGCACTAGCCAAAAACATTCAGTACTTC.